This T cell receptor beta chain was documented in a study of blood T cell repertoires in COVID-19. Study information: Samples taken during acute and convalescent COVID-19 were collected in the United States, Italy and Spain.

The CDR3 is 17 amino acids. V dropped 4 bases and J dropped 4; count of bases not matched to a gene: 8. Germline-derived CDR1 and CDR2 are SGDLS and YYNGEE. Individuals drawn from 24 US areas were roughly 18 to 89 years old. Resolution of symptoms, clearance, or two negative PCRs was present in recovered Cohort 3 donors. As processed by the authors: For nucleated cells, counts were estimated from reference gene primer amplification. Sequencing was performed with immunoSEQ multiplex PCR; in TCRdb, only in-frame clones are kept and a portion is missing. V, J and clone size are taken as reported in that table, and D and trimming were inferred from the DNA itself. The sample lists a few hundred thousand clones, 87% occurring once.

Specimen: PBMCs or T cells enriched from blood (not recorded which). The chain links TRBV9 to TRBJ1-4; 12 bases align to TRBD1. The clonotype was recovered from a woman aged 25 to 45 who had recovered from COVID-19. CDR3 coding DNA: TGTGCCAGCAGCAAGGGACAGGGGGCTCGGGGTAATGAAAAACTGTTTTTT. Its protein product is CASSKGQGARGNEKLFF.